This paragraph covers one TCR beta chain sequence. The CDR3 length is 17 residues. The V end lost 4 bases, the J end lost 0 bases, and 18 bases lay between the germline ends. Germline CDR1 MRHNA, CDR2 SNTAGT. These data originate in a study of control samples from healthy donors and cancer patients. Sequenced by immunoSEQ multiplex PCR; TCRdb stores in-frame clones only, minus some. The table has 90,000 to 100,000 clones, 88% seen once. The chain combines TRBV6-4 with TRBJ1-2, with D tentatively TRBD1 (6 bases). Sequenced input: blood. This TCR was sampled from a woman aged 70-85 years in good health. CDR3: CASSGLSGTHTNYGYTF. CDR3 coding DNA: TGTGCCAGCAGTGGCTTATCCGGGACACATACTAACTATGGCTACACCTTC.